One and the same sample provided the 8 T cell receptor beta chains below, sequenced in a study of shared clonotypes between healthy human individuals. Measured with immunoSEQ multiplex PCR; TCRdb has only the in-frame clones, and not every one. The sample shows about 2 million clones, approximately 94% of them seen only once. Cells designated naive CD8 were CD45RO-negative and were positively selected for CCR7, with terminally differentiated effector memory CD45RA+ cells excluded. The sequencing input was naive CD8+ T cells sorted from blood. The receptors here all came from a young man in good health.

This sequence joins TRBV9 and TRBJ1-1; D might be TRBD1 (5 bases). V shed 4 bases and J shed 1 base, with 14 bases lying between them. Germline-derived CDR1 and CDR2 are SGDLS and YYNGEE. The CDR3 is made up of 15 amino acids. The CDR3 DNA sequence: TGTGCCAGCAGCCCGCCTCACGGGGGGAACACTGAAGCTTTCTTT. Translating gives CASSPPHGGNTEAFF.

The chain couples TRBV5-1 to TRBJ2-7; unclear D gene. With 0 bases removed from V and 0 bases from J, the gap between germline ends came to 10 bases. CDR1 and CDR2 from the germline V gene are SGHRS and YFSETQ. The CDR3 has 15 amino acids. The CDR3 reads CASSLESGASYEQYF. The CDR3 DNA sequence: TGCGCCAGCAGCTTGGAGTCAGGAGCCTCCTACGAGCAGTACTTC.

The V call is TRBV7-8, the J call TRBJ1-1; no firm D call. V shed 1 base and J shed 12 bases, with 12 bases lying between them. From germline, CDR1 is SGHVS and CDR2 FQNEAQ. The CDR3 extends over 12 amino acids. The CDR3 region has the DNA TGTGCCAGCAGCTTAGTGATCGGTGTAACTTTCTTT. Residues: CASSLVIGVTFF. The full variable domain, its missing parts supplied by reference TRBV7-8 and TRBJ1-1, is GAGVSQSPRYKVAKRGQDVALRCDPISGHVSLFWYQQALGQGPEFLTYFQNEAQLDKSGLPSDRFFAERPEGSVSTLKIQRTQQEDSAVYLCASSLVIGVTFFGQGTRLTVV.

A remark on this clone: Additional DNA sequences in this sample encode the identical CDR3. The chain links TRBV5-1 to TRBJ2-3; D not certain. V dropped 0 bases and J dropped 3 bases, with 2 bases sitting between them. Per germline, CDR1 SGHRS and CDR2 YFSETQ. The CDR3 length is 12 residues. The DNA of the CDR3 is TGCGCCAGCAGCTTGGATACAGATACGCAGTATTTT. Translated, it gives CASSLDTDTQYF.

V is TRBV4-1 and J is TRBJ2-3; 9 nucleotides line up with TRBD2. This CDR3 contains 17 residues. Germline V gene lookup returns CDR1 MGHRA and CDR2 YSYEKL. The junction had 9 bases not matched to a gene; V was cut back by 0 bases and J by 5 bases. CDR3 sequence: CASSQEGIAGEIDTQYF. As DNA, the CDR3 is TGCGCCAGCAGCCAAGAGGGGATAGCGGGGGAAATAGATACGCAGTATTTT.

The chain recombines TRBV4-1 with TRBJ2-7; 7 bases line up with TRBD1. The germline V gene has CDR1 MGHRA and CDR2 YSYEKL. With V trimmed by 4 bases and J by 3 bases, 12 bases remained unmatched. The CDR3 spans 16 residues. CDR3 DNA sequence: TGCGCCAGCAGCCCGCACACTGGACAGGTTTTCTACGAGCAGTACTTC. Encoded protein: CASSPHTGQVFYEQYF.

The chain employs TRBV9 and TRBJ2-5, with 14 positions matching TRBD2. The CDR3 is 19 amino acids. CDR1 and CDR2 from the germline V gene are SGDLS and YYNGEE. The trim removed 3 bases at V and 1 base at J, leaving 11 bases unmatched. The CDR3 reads CASSGGRLAGGRFQETQYF. The CDR3 region has the DNA TGTGCCAGCAGCGGAGGAAGACTAGCGGGAGGGCGATTCCAAGAGACCCAGTACTTC.

A single count supports this clone. The sample carries other DNA sequences with the same CDR3. The rearrangement links TRBV9 to TRBJ1-5; tentative D call: TRBD1 (5 bases). In germline, CDR1 is SGDLS, CDR2 YYNGEE. This CDR3 region has 15 residues. The germline V and J ends were trimmed by 0 bases and 6 bases, with 13 bases remaining between them. The CDR3 region has the DNA TGTGCCAGCAGCGTAGGTGGAGGGGCTGGTCAGCCCCAGCATTTT. It codes for CASSVGGGAGQPQHF.